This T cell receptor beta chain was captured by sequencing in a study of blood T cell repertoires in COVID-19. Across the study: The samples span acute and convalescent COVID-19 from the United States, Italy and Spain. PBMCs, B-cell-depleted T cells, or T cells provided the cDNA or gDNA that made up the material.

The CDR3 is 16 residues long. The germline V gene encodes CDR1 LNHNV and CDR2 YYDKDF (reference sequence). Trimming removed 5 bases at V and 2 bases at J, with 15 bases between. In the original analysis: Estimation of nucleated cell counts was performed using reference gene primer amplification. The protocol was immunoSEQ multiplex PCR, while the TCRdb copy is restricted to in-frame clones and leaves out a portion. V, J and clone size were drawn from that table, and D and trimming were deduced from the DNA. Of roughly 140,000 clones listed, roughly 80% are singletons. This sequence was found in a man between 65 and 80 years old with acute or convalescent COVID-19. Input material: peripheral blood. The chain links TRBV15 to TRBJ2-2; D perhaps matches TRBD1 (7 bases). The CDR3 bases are TGTGCCACCAGCCCAGGCGGGACAGCCAACACCGGGGAGCTGTTTTTT. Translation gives CATSPGGTANTGELFF.